This T cell receptor beta chain was sequenced in a study of blood T cells in healthy people across ages. From germline, CDR1 is MNHEY and CDR2 SVGEGT. This CDR3 region has 17 residues. V shed 7 bases, J shed 7 bases, and the junction held 17 bases outside the gene matches. Primers used in a second PCR of about 7 to 12 cycles were a sample-barcoded 5' primer and a J-beta primer mix. TCRdb processed the 5' RACE reads anew with MiXCR; each CDR3 protein has one entry. The repertoire holds roughly 700,000 distinct CDR3 sequences, 45% to 50% seen once, with about a third in the top ten. This clonotype has a single count.

The sample was blood. The sequence derives from a woman aged 55-69 years in good health. This sequence joins TRBV6-2 or TRBV6-3 and TRBJ1-5; 9 bases match TRBD1. The CDR3 nucleotides are TGTGCCAGCACCCAGTTGGGGGACAGGGAGGTTGTCCAGCCCCAGCATTTT. Amino acids: CASTQLGDREVVQPQHF.